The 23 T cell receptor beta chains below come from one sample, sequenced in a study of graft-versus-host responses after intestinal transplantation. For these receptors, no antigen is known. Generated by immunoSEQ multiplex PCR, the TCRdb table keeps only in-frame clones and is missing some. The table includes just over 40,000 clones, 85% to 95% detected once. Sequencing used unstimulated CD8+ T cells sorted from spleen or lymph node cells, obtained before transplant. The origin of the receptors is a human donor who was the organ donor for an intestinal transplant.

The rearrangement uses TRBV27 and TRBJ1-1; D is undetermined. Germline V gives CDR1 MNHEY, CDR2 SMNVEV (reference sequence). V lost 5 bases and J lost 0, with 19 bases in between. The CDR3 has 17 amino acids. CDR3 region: CASSPWRTESLNTEAFF. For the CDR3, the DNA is TGTGCCAGCAGTCCCTGGCGGACGGAAAGCTTGAACACTGAAGCTTTCTTT.

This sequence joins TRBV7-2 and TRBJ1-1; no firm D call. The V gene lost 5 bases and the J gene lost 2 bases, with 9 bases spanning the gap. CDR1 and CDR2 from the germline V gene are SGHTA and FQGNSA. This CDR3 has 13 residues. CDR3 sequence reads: CASSVLSNTEAFF. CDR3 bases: TGTGCCAGCAGCGTATTGAGTAACACTGAAGCTTTCTTT.

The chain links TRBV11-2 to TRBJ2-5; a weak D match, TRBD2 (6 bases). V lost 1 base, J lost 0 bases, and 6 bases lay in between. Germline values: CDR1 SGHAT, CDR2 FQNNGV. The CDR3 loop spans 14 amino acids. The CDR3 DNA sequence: TGTGCCAGCAGCTTAGGGGGGGACCAAGAGACCCAGTACTTC. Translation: CASSLGGDQETQYF.

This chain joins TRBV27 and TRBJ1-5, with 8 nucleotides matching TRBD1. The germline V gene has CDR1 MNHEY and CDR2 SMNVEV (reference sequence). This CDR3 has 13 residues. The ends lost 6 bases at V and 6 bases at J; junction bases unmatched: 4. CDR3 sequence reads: CASRPQGAQPQHF. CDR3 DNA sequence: TGTGCCAGCAGACCTCAGGGGGCTCAGCCCCAGCATTTT.

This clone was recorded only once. The chain's CDR3 is CASSSGQGLYGYTF. As DNA, the CDR3 is TGTGCCAGCAGCTCCGGACAGGGACTCTATGGCTACACCTTC. The V and J genes are TRBV7-2 and TRBJ1-2; 8 bases agree with TRBD1. Per germline, CDR1 SGHTA and CDR2 FQGNSA. V was clipped by 4 bases and J by 4 bases; unmatched bases: 5. CDR3 length equals 14 residues.

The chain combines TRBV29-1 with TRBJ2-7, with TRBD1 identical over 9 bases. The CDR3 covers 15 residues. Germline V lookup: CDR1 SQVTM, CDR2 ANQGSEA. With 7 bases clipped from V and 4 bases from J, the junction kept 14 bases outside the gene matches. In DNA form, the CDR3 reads TGCAGCGCCAAAACCCGACAGGGGGGGGTTTACGAGCAGTACTTC. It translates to CSAKTRQGGVYEQYF.

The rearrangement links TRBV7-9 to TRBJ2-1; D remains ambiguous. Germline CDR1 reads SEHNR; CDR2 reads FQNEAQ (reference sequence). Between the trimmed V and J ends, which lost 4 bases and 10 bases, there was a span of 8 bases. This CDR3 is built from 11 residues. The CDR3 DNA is TGTGCCAGCAGCTCCCTCGGGGAGCAGTTCTTC. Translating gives CASSSLGEQFF.

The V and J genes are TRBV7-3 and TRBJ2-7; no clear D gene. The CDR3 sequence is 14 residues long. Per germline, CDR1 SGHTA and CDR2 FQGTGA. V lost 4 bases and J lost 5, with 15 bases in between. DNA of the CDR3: TGTGCCAGCAGCTCGGACCCTCCTTATAACGAGCAGTACTTC. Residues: CASSSDPPYNEQYF.

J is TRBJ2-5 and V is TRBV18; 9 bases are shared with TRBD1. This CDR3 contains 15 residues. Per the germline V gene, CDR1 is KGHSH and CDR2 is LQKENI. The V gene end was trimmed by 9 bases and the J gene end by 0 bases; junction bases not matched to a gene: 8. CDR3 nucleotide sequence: TGTGCCAGTCACAGGGGGCTGGGGCACCAAGAGACCCAGTACTTC. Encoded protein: CASHRGLGHQETQYF.

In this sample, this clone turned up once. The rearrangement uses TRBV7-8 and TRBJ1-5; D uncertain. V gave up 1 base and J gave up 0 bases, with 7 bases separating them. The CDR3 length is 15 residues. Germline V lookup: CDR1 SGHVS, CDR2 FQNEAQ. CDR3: CASSLGTNSNQPQHF. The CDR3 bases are TGTGCCAGCAGCTTAGGCACCAATAGCAATCAGCCCCAGCATTTT.

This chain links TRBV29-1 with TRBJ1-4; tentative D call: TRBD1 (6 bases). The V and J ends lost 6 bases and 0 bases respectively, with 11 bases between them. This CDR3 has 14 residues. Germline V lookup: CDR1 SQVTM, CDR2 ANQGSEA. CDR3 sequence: CSVGQFATNEKLFF. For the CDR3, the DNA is TGCAGCGTCGGACAGTTTGCAACTAATGAAAAACTGTTTTTT.

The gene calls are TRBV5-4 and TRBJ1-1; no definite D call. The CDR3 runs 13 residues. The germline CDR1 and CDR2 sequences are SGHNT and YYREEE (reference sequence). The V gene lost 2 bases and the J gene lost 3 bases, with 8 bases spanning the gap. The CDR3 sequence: CASSLQRDTEAFF. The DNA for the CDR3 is TGTGCCAGCAGCTTACAGAGGGACACTGAAGCTTTCTTT.

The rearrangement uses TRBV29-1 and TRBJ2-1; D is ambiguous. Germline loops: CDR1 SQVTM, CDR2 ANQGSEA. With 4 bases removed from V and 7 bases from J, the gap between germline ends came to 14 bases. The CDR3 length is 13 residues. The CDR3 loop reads CSVVLGLQNEQFF. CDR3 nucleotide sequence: TGCAGCGTTGTTTTGGGTCTGCAAAATGAGCAGTTCTTC.

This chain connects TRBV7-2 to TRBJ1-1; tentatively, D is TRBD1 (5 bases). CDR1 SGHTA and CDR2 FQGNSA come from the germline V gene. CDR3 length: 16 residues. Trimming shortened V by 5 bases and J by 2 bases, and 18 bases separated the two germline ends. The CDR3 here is CASSPPAFGTNTEAFF. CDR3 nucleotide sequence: TGTGCCAGCAGCCCCCCGGCCTTCGGGACTAACACTGAAGCTTTCTTT. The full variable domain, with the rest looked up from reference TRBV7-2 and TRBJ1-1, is GAGVSQSPSNKVTEKGKDVELRCDPISGHTALYWYRQSLGQGLEFLIYFQGNSAPDKSGLPSDRFSAERTGGSVSTLTIQRTQQEDSAVYLCASSPPAFGTNTEAFFGQGTRLTVV.

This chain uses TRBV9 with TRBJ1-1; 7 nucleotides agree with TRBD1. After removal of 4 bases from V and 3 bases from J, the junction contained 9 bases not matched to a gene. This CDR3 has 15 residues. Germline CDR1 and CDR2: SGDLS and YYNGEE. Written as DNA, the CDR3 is TGTGCCAGCAGCCCCCGCACAGGGGTTTACACTGAAGCTTTCTTT. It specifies CASSPRTGVYTEAFF.

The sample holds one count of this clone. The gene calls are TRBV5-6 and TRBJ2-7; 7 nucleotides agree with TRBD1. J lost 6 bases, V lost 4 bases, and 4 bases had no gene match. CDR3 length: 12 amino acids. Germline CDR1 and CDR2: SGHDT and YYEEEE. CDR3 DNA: TGTGCCAGCAGCCTCTCAGGGGGCGAGCAGTACTTC. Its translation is CASSLSGGEQYF.

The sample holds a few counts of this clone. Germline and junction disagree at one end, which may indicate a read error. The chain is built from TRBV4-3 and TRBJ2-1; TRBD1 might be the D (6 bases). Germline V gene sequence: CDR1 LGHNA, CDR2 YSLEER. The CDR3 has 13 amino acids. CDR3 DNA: TGCGCCAGCAGCCAAGATTTAGGGGACATCCCTATCTTC. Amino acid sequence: CASSQDLGDIPIF.

The CDR3 DNA follows: TGTGCCAGCAGCTCACCGTATGAAGCTTTCTTT. Protein product: CASSSPYEAFF. V and J are TRBV5-4 and TRBJ1-1; no reliable D call. The germline V gene encodes CDR1 SGHNT and CDR2 YYREEE (reference sequence). V lost 3 bases and J lost 7, with 7 bases in between. The CDR3 consists of 11 residues.

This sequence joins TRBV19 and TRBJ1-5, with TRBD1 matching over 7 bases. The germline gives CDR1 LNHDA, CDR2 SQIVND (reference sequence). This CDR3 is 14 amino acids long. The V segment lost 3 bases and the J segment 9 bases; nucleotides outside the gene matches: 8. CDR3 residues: CASSIGTDLMPQHF. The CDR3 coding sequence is TGTGCCAGTAGTATTGGGACAGATTTGATGCCCCAGCATTTT.

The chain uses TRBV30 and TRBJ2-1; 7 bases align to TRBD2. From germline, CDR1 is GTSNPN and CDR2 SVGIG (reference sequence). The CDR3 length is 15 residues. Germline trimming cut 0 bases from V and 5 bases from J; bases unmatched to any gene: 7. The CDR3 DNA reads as TGTGCCTGGAGTGTATTCGCGGGGGACGACAATGAGCAGTTCTTC. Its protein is CAWSVFAGDDNEQFF. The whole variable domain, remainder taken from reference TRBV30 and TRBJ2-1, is SQTIHQWPATLVQPVGSPLSLECTVEGTSNPNLYWYRQAAGRGLQLLFYSVGIGQISSEVPQNLSASRPQDRQFILSSKKLLLSDSGFYLCAWSVFAGDDNEQFFGPGTRLTVL.

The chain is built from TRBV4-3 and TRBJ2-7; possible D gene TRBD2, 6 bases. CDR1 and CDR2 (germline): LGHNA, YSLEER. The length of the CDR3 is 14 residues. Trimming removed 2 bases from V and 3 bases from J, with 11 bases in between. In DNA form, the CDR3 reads TGCGCCAGCAGCCAAAGCCGGGACTTCTACGAGCAGTACTTC. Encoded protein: CASSQSRDFYEQYF.

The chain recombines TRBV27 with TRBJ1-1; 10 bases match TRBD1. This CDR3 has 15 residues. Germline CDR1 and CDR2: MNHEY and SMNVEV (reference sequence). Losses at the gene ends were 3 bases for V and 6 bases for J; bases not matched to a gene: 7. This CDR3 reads CASSLAGTGVPEAFF. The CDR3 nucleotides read TGTGCCAGCAGTTTGGCCGGGACAGGGGTCCCTGAAGCTTTCTTT.

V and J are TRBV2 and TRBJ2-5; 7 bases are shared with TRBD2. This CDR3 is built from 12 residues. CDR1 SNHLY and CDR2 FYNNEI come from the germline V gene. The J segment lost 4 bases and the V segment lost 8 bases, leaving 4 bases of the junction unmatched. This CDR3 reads CASFGEGETQYF. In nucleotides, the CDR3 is TGTGCCAGCTTTGGGGAGGGAGAGACCCAGTACTTC.